This entry lists 20 T cell receptor beta chains sequenced from one sample in a study of CD8+ T cells in alopecia areata. Documented treatment: oral pan-JAK inhibitor, 5-10 mg twice daily. Following RNA extraction, reverse transcription yielded cDNA that acted as the sequencing template. Produced via immunoSEQ multiplex PCR; TCRdb's table is partial and in-frame only. Among 80,000 to 95,000 clones, about 40% were seen once, and the ten largest hold roughly 18%. Sequenced here: CD8+ T cells sorted from blood, sampled at week 24, from a patient treated with tofacitinib. These receptor sequences come from a human donor with alopecia areata.

As to this clone: A read error may account for a junction end that differs from germline. The sample holds other DNA sequences that translate to the same CDR3. The chain carries TRBV30 and TRBJ2-7; perhaps TRBD2 as D (5 bases). The CDR3 covers 15 residues. Germline V gene lookup returns CDR1 GTSNPN and CDR2 SVGIG (reference sequence). The CDR3 nucleotides read TGTGCGTGGAGTGCCCGAGACGGGGAAGGGTACGAGCAGTACTTC. It specifies CAWSARDGEGYEQYF. Variable domain in full (rest from reference TRBV30 and TRBJ2-7): SQTIHQWPATLVQPVGSPLSLECTVEGTSNPNLYWYRQAAGRGLQLLFYSVGIGQISSEVPQNLSASRPQDRQFILSSKKLLLSDSGFYLCAWSARDGEGYEQYFGPGTRLTVT.

The rearrangement joins TRBV5-1 to TRBJ2-2; 10 bases align to TRBD1. The ends lost 0 bases at V and 4 bases at J; junction bases unmatched: 0. The CDR3 contains 15 residues. Germline-derived CDR1 and CDR2 are SGHRS and YFSETQ. CDR3 nucleotide sequence: TGCGCCAGCAGCTTGGGGGACAGGGGCACCGGGGAGCTGTTTTTT. Its translation: CASSLGDRGTGELFF.

J is TRBJ2-7 and V is TRBV30; 7 bases fit TRBD1. The CDR3 spans 16 residues. V lost 3 bases, J lost 4 bases, and 15 bases stayed unmatched. Germline assignment: CDR1 GTSNPN and CDR2 SVGIG (reference sequence). The CDR3 here is CAWSLAVGRGKYEQYF. CDR3 DNA: TGTGCCTGGAGCCTTGCTGTGGGCAGGGGGAAGTACGAGCAGTACTTC.

The rearrangement links TRBV27 to TRBJ2-7, with 7 nucleotides matching TRBD1. Germline CDR1 reads MNHEY; CDR2 reads SMNVEV (reference sequence). The V segment lost 5 bases and the J segment 2 bases; nucleotides outside the gene matches: 6. The CDR3 runs to 14 residues. CDR3 protein: CASSVGQRPYEQYF. DNA for the CDR3: TGTGCCAGCAGTGTGGGACAGAGACCCTACGAGCAGTACTTC.

The V and J genes are TRBV28 and TRBJ1-2; D may be TRBD1 (5 bases). With 4 bases removed from V and 4 bases from J, the gap between germline ends came to 22 bases. CDR1 MDHEN and CDR2 SYDVKM come from the germline V gene. This CDR3 is built from 17 residues. The CDR3 sequence: CASSSRTRDPGLYGYTF. In nucleotides, the CDR3 is TGTGCCAGCAGTTCCCGAACCCGGGACCCGGGGCTCTATGGCTACACCTTC.

The chain employs TRBV27 and TRBJ2-1; no definite D call. From germline, CDR1 is MNHEY and CDR2 SMNVEV (reference sequence). This CDR3 region has 12 residues. The germline V and J ends were trimmed by 5 bases and 9 bases, with 11 bases remaining between them. CDR3 in amino acids: CASSPERREQFF. CDR3 DNA sequence: TGTGCCAGCAGTCCCGAGAGGCGTGAGCAGTTCTTC.

The chain joins TRBV4-1 to TRBJ1-1; the D is unclear. The CDR3 contains 16 residues. Germline-derived CDR1 and CDR2 are MGHRA and YSYEKL. V lost 1 base and J 0 bases, leaving 12 bases between the germline ends. CDR3 sequence: CASSQGFSRVNTEAFF. The CDR3, as DNA: TGCGCCAGCAGCCAAGGGTTCTCCCGGGTGAACACTGAAGCTTTCTTT.

The chain recombines TRBV7-8 with TRBJ2-7; no reliable D call. CDR3 length: 14 amino acids. The germline V and J ends were trimmed by 5 bases and 5 bases, with 16 bases remaining between them. Germline CDR1 SGHVS, CDR2 FQNEAQ. CDR3 DNA sequence: TGTGCCAGCAGCCCCCCGGACCGGCTGGACGAGCAGTACTTC. Translated: CASSPPDRLDEQYF.

V is TRBV9 and J is TRBJ2-3, with D tentatively TRBD2 (6 bases). The V gene lost 1 base and the J gene lost 3 bases, with 12 bases spanning the gap. The CDR3 runs to 15 residues. Germline CDR1 is SGDLS and CDR2 is YYNGEE. For the CDR3, the DNA is TGTGCCAGCAGCGTATTCGGGAGTGGGACAGATACGCAGTATTTT. Amino acid sequence: CASSVFGSGTDTQYF.

The CDR3 is CASGQGTYEQYF. The DNA of the CDR3 is TGTGCCTCAGGCCAGGGCACCTACGAGCAGTACTTC. The chain has TRBV19 and TRBJ2-7, with a possible D match to TRBD1 (5 bases). Per germline, CDR1 LNHDA and CDR2 SQIVND (reference sequence). The length of the CDR3 is 12 residues. The V end lost 11 bases, the J end lost 2 bases, and 13 bases lay between the germline ends.

This clone has more than one count but fewer than ten. V usage is TRBV5-1 and J usage is TRBJ2-1, with D possibly TRBD2 on 6 matching bases. This CDR3 is built from 17 residues. The V end was cut by 0 bases, the J end by 7 bases, with 20 bases between. Germline assignment: CDR1 SGHRS and CDR2 YFSETQ. CDR3 bases: TGCGCCAGCAGCTTGGGGAGGGAGAGCCAAATTGCAAATGAGCAGTTCTTC. It encodes CASSLGRESQIANEQFF.

The genes are TRBV30 and TRBJ1-1; possible D gene TRBD1, 5 bases. Germline CDR1 reads GTSNPN; CDR2 reads SVGIG (reference sequence). V was trimmed by 2 bases and J by 4 bases, leaving 5 bases between them. This CDR3 has 11 residues. This CDR3 reads CAWSRGTEAFF. The CDR3 region has the DNA TGTGCCTGGAGTAGGGGCACTGAAGCTTTCTTT.

This chain links TRBV9 with TRBJ2-7, with D possibly matching TRBD1 (6 bases). The germline V gene has CDR1 SGDLS and CDR2 YYNGEE. The CDR3 contains 13 residues. Trimming took 4 bases from V and 6 from J, leaving 14 bases between them. CDR3 residues: CASSPGAAAEQYF. The CDR3 DNA sequence: TGTGCCAGCAGCCCAGGGGCTGCGGCCGAGCAGTACTTC. Looking up the rest from reference TRBV9 and TRBJ2-7 gives the full variable domain: DSGVTQTPKHLITATGQRVTLRCSPRSGDLSVYWYQQSLDQGLQFLIQYYNGEERAKGNILERFSAQQFPDLHSELNLSSLELGDSALYFCASSPGAAAEQYFGPGTRLTVT.

Comments on this clone: One end of the junction does not line up with germline, which may come from a read error. The chain couples TRBV7-2 to TRBJ2-1; D gene unclear. The CDR3 consists of 13 residues. The germline V gene has CDR1 SGHTA and CDR2 FQGNSA. The CDR3 coding sequence is TGTGCCAGCAGCTTAAACTCCTTCAATGAGCAGTTCTTC. Translation gives CASSLNSFNEQFF.

The rearrangement joins TRBV7-9 to TRBJ2-5; D possibly corresponds to TRBD2 (6 bases). This CDR3 has 15 residues. The V end was cut by 5 bases, the J end by 5 bases, with 18 bases between. From germline, CDR1 is SEHNR and CDR2 FQNEAQ (reference sequence). The CDR3 coding sequence is TGTGCCAGCAGCGACCCACGGGAGATCGTGGAGACCCAGTACTTC. Translating it yields CASSDPREIVETQYF.

The chain employs TRBV7-9 and TRBJ2-5; D remains ambiguous. V was clipped by 0 bases and J by 9 bases, with 8 bases between them. The CDR3 contains 12 residues. Per germline, CDR1 SEHNR and CDR2 FQNEAQ (reference sequence). CDR3: CASSLATDAQYF. The CDR3 nucleotides are TGTGCCAGCAGCTTAGCAACGGACGCCCAGTACTTC.

The rearrangement uses TRBV14 and TRBJ1-5, with a weak D call TRBD1 (6 bases). The CDR3 length is 14 residues. From germline, CDR1 is SGHDN and CDR2 FVKESK. V dropped 2 bases and J dropped 8 bases, with 13 bases sitting between them. The CDR3 region is CASSQWGAGEPQHF. The CDR3 bases are TGTGCCAGCAGCCAATGGGGGGCCGGAGAGCCCCAGCATTTT.

This clone has just a few counts. The V gene is TRBV28, the J gene TRBJ1-5; 9 bases match TRBD1. This CDR3 spans 16 amino acids. Germline V gene sequence: CDR1 MDHEN, CDR2 SYDVKM. V shed 9 bases, J shed 7 bases, and the junction held 16 bases outside the gene matches. CDR3 residues: CASSLPGQGLYQPQHF. The CDR3 nucleotides are TGTGCCAGTTCTCTTCCGGGACAGGGATTGTACCAGCCCCAGCATTTT.

The rearrangement uses TRBV5-1 and TRBJ2-1, with 8 nucleotides matching TRBD2. The germline V gene has CDR1 SGHRS and CDR2 YFSETQ. The V gene end was trimmed by 1 base and the J gene end by 4 bases; junction bases not matched to a gene: 4. CDR3 length: 15 amino acids. The CDR3 region is CASSLSGSAYNEQFF. CDR3 sequence (DNA): TGCGCCAGCAGCTTGAGCGGGAGTGCTTACAATGAGCAGTTCTTC.

This clone was counted only a few times. The chain links TRBV9 to TRBJ2-5, with D unresolved. The CDR3 is 12 residues long. Germline CDR1 SGDLS, CDR2 YYNGEE. V lost 3 bases to trimming and J lost 5 bases, with 8 bases between them. The CDR3 region has the DNA TGTGCCAGCAGCGGGCGCTCGGAGACCCAGTACTTC. Translating it yields CASSGRSETQYF.